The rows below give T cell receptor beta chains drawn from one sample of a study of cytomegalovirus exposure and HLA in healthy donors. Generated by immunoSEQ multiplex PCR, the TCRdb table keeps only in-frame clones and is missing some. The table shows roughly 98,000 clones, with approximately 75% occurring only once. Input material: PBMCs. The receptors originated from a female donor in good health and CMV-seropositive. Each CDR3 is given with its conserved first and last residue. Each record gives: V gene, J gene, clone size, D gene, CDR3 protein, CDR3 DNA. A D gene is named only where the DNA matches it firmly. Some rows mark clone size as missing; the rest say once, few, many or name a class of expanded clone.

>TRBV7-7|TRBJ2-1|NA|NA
CASSLVAESNEQFF
TGTGCTAGCAGCTTAGTGGCAGAAAGCAATGAGCAGTTCTTC
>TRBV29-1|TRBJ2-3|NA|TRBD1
CSIPGQGREYF
TGCAGCATTCCGGGACAGGGCCGGGAGTATTTT
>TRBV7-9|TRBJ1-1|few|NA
CASSVGAFTEAFF
TGTGCCAGCAGCGTAGGGGCGTTCACTGAAGCTTTCTTT
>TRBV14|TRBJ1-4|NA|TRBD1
CASSPDRGRATNEKLFF
TGTGCCAGCAGCCCGGACAGGGGACGCGCAACTAATGAAAAACTGTTTTTT
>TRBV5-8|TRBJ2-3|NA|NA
CATGGPTADTQYF
TGTGCCACCGGGGGACCTACTGCAGATACGCAGTATTTT
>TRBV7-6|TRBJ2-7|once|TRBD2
CASRPIAGGPLEQYF
TGTGCCAGCAGACCAATAGCGGGAGGGCCTTTGGAGCAGTACTTC
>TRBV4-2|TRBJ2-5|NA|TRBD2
CASSQVASGALQETQYF
TGTGCCAGCAGCCAAGTAGCGAGCGGGGCCCTCCAAGAGACCCAGTACTTC
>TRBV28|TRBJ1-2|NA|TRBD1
CASSPVGQGGTF
TGTGCCAGCAGCCCTGTGGGGCAGGGGGGCACCTTC
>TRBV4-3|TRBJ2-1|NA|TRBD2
CASSHWWEGEDEQFF
TGCGCCAGCAGCCACTGGTGGGAGGGAGAGGATGAGCAGTTCTTC
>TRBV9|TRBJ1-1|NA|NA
CASSVDSYIDTEAFF
TGTGCCAGCAGCGTGGACAGCTATATAGACACTGAAGCTTTCTTT
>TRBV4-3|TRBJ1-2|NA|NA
CASSQKERYYGYTF
TGCGCCAGCAGCCAAAAAGAACGGTACTATGGCTACACCTTC
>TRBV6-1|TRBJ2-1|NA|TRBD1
CASSEEAGGVNEQFF
TGTGCCAGCAGTGAAGAGGCAGGGGGCGTTAATGAGCAGTTCTTC
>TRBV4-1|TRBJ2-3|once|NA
CASSRSVSGTDTQYF
TGCGCCAGCAGCCGTTCGGTTTCCGGCACAGATACGCAGTATTTT
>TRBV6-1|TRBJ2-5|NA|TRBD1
CASSEQGARETQYF
TGTGCCAGCAGTGAACAGGGGGCGCGGGAGACCCAGTACTTC
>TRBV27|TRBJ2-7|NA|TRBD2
CASSPRGGIYEQYF
TGTGCCAGTTCCCCGCGGGGGGGTATCTACGAGCAGTACTTC
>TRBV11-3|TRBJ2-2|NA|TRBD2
CASSRFSGANTGELFF
TGTGCCAGCAGCCGTTTTAGCGGGGCCAACACCGGGGAGCTGTTTTTT
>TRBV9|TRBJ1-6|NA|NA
CASSVDSESPLHF
TGTGCCAGCAGCGTGGACTCAGAGTCACCCCTCCACTTT
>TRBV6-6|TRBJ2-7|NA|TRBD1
CASSYHPGGYEQYF
TGTGCCAGCAGTTACCACCCAGGGGGCTACGAGCAGTACTTC
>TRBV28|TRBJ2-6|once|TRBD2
CASTGLAAGANVLTF
TGTGCCAGCACGGGACTAGCGGCTGGGGCCAACGTCCTGACTTTC
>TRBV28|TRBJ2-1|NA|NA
CAIGAGGNEQFF
TGTGCCATAGGAGCAGGGGGGAATGAGCAGTTCTTC
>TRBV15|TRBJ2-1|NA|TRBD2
CATSGLAVSYNEQFF
TGTGCCACCAGCGGGCTAGCGGTTTCCTACAATGAGCAGTTCTTC
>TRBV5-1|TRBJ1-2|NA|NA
CASSPSPGHNYGYTF
TGCGCCAGCAGCCCCTCCCCGGGACACAACTATGGCTACACCTTC
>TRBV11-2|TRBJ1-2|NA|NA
CASTRAGGDGYTF
TGTGCCAGCACCCGAGCGGGAGGGGACGGCTACACCTTC
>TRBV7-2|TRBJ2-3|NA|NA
CASDRTEAQYF
TGTGCCAGCGACCGCACTGAGGCGCAGTATTTT
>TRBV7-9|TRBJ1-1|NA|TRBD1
CASSSGRTGGWGTEAFF
TGTGCCAGCAGCTCAGGACGGACAGGAGGGTGGGGCACTGAAGCTTTCTTT
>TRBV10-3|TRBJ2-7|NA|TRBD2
CAISDPLAGGEQYF
TGTGCCATCAGTGACCCCCTAGCGGGAGGCGAGCAGTACTTC
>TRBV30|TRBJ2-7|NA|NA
CAWSVGGSSYEQYF
TGTGCCTGGAGTGTCGGGGGAAGCTCCTACGAGCAGTACTTC
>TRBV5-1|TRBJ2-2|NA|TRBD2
CASSPRGGVGGELFF
TGCGCCAGCAGCCCCCGGGGAGGGGTCGGCGGGGAGCTGTTTTTT
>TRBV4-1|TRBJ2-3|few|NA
CASSLPREEPTDTQYF
TGCGCCAGCAGCTTACCTCGCGAAGAGCCCACAGATACGCAGTATTTT
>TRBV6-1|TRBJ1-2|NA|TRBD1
CASSERLTPGQGSSNYGYTF
TGTGCCAGCAGTGAACGTCTGACACCGGGACAGGGGTCGTCTAACTATGGCTACACCTTC
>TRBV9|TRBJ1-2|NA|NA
CASSVDGTVIYGYTF
TGTGCCAGCAGCGTAGACGGAACAGTGATCTATGGCTACACCTTC
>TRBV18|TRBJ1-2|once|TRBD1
CASSPGTGYGYTF
TGTGCCAGCTCACCGGGGACAGGATATGGCTACACCTTC
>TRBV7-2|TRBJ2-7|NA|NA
CASSLGRAEYEQYF
TGTGCCAGCAGCTTGGGCAGGGCGGAATACGAGCAGTACTTC
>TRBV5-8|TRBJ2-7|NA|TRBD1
CASSLDRQGDRYEQYF
TGTGCCAGCAGCCTAGACCGACAGGGGGACCGCTACGAGCAGTACTTC
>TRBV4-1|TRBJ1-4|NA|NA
CASGAGDSNEKLFF
TGCGCCAGCGGCGCGGGGGATTCTAATGAAAAACTGTTTTTT
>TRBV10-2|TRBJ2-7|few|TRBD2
CAPWTWGAGGSYEQYF
TGCGCCCCCTGGACTTGGGGGGCGGGGGGTTCCTACGAGCAGTACTTC
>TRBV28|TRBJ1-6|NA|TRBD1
CASSLRQGSSPLHF
TGTGCCAGCAGTTTAAGACAGGGGAGTTCACCCCTCCACTTT
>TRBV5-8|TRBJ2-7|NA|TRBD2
CATPGGKSYEQYF
TGTGCCACCCCCGGGGGGAAATCCTACGAGCAGTACTTC
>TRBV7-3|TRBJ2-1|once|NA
CASSSPSSFGQFF
TGTGCCAGCAGCTCACCCTCCAGTTTTGGGCAGTTCTTC
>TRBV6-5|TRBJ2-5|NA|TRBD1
CASSSPEDRGGEQYF
TGTGCCAGCAGTTCCCCCGAGGACAGGGGTGGGGAGCAGTACTTC
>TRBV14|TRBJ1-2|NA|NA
CASSPLTGVNYGYTF
TGTGCCAGCAGCCCGCTAACGGGGGTTAACTATGGCTACACCTTC